The 27 T cell receptor beta chains listed next were all sequenced from one sample in a study of T-cell reconstitution after alpha-beta-depleted transplantation in children. A library of TCRbeta sequences, prepared with unique molecular identifiers, was generated. TCRdb independently ran MiXCR on the PCR reads; one entry per CDR3 protein. The profile covers around 17,000 distinct CDR3 sequences, with approximately 5.1% appearing a single time and roughly 7% taken by the ten largest. The input for sequencing was PBMCs, taken before TCRalphabeta/CD19-depleted stem cell transplant. Every receptor here comes from a boy between 5 and 17 years old with acute lymphoblastic leukemia, due to receive a stem cell transplant.

This clonotype was counted many times. CDR3 sequence reads: CASRGRPATNEKLFF. CDR3 bases: TGTGCCAGCAGAGGAAGGCCCGCAACTAATGAAAAACTGTTTTTT. The V gene is TRBV28, the J gene TRBJ1-4; D unclear. From germline, CDR1 is MDHEN and CDR2 SYDVKM. V dropped 6 bases and J dropped 0 bases, with 11 bases sitting between them. The CDR3 length is 15 residues.

This clonotype is labeled medium-sized. The chain has TRBV4-3 and TRBJ2-7, with 8 bases lining up with TRBD1. CDR3 length equals 14 residues. Unmatched junction bases numbered 8, after V lost 5 bases and J lost 5 bases. Germline values: CDR1 LGHNA, CDR2 YSLEER. In DNA, the CDR3 is TGCGCCAGCAGCAGTGCAGGGGGCTGGCACGAGCAGTACTTC. It codes for CASSSAGGWHEQYF.

By share of the sample, this clonotype is medium-sized. This sequence joins TRBV2 and TRBJ2-1; 7 nucleotides align to TRBD2. V shed 6 bases, J shed 4 bases, and the junction held 27 bases outside the gene matches. The CDR3 covers 21 residues. The germline V gene has CDR1 SNHLY and CDR2 FYNNEI. The CDR3 protein is CASSRMGGTPTYKASYNEQFF. In DNA, the CDR3 is TGTGCCAGCAGCAGAATGGGAGGGACGCCGACTTACAAGGCTTCTTACAATGAGCAGTTCTTC.

The rearrangement uses TRBV11-2 and TRBJ2-1; D is perhaps TRBD2 (5 bases). The germline V and J ends were trimmed by 1 base and 6 bases, with 10 bases remaining between them. CDR1 is SGHAT and CDR2 is FQNNGV in the germline V gene. This CDR3 is built from 14 residues. CDR3 amino acids: CASSLATSPNEQFF. The CDR3, as DNA: TGTGCCAGCAGCTTAGCAACTAGTCCCAATGAGCAGTTCTTC. The whole variable domain, remainder taken from reference TRBV11-2 and TRBJ2-1, is EAGVAQSPRYKIIEKRQSVAFWCNPISGHATLYWYQQILGQGPKLLIQFQNNGVVDDSQLPKDRFSAERLKGVDSTLKIQPAKLEDSAVYLCASSLATSPNEQFFGPGTRLTVL.

In this sample, this clonotype turned up many times. This chain connects TRBV7-9 to TRBJ1-4; no clear D gene. The CDR3 length is 15 residues. V was pared by 3 bases and J by 0 bases, with 8 bases between. CDR1 and CDR2 (germline): SEHNR, FQNEAQ (reference sequence). The CDR3 nucleotides read TGTGCCAGCAGCTTCGTCATTTCAACTAATGAAAAACTGTTTTTT. This encodes CASSFVISTNEKLFF. The variable domain in full, completed from reference TRBV7-9 and TRBJ1-4, reads DTGVSQNPRHKITKRGQNVTFRCDPISEHNRLYWYRQTLGQGPEFLTYFQNEAQLEKSRLLSDRFSAERPKGSFSTLEIQRTEQGDSAMYLCASSFVISTNEKLFFGSGTQLSVL.

This clonotype has at least ten counts. The chain combines TRBV19 with TRBJ2-1, with D unclear. This CDR3 is built from 11 residues. V shed 1 base and J shed 10 bases, with 5 bases lying between them. Germline CDR1 is LNHDA and CDR2 is SQIVND (reference sequence). CDR3 sequence reads: CASSIGPEQFF. CDR3 bases: TGTGCCAGTAGTATAGGCCCGGAGCAGTTCTTC.

This clonotype occurred a few times. The V and J genes are TRBV19 and TRBJ2-2; maybe TRBD2 (5 bases). Germline V CDR1 and CDR2: LNHDA, SQIVND (reference sequence). The germline V and J ends were trimmed by 9 bases and 5 bases, with 10 bases remaining between them. The CDR3 consists of 12 residues. CDR3 amino acids: CASGMGTGELFF. For the CDR3, the DNA is TGTGCCAGCGGGATGGGGACCGGGGAGCTGTTTTTT.

This clonotype was observed many times. The gene calls are TRBV6-6 and TRBJ1-1, with TRBD1 as a possible D gene (5 bases). Germline values: CDR1 MNHNY, CDR2 SVGAGI (reference sequence). The CDR3 runs 16 residues. V was clipped by 11 bases and J by 2 bases, with 24 bases between them. The CDR3 protein is CASKADITGLNTEAFF. The CDR3 DNA sequence: TGTGCCTCTAAGGCGGACATCACCGGCCTAAACACTGAAGCTTTCTTT.

The sample holds many counts of this clonotype. The rearrangement links TRBV29-1 to TRBJ2-1; no firm D call. In germline, CDR1 is SQVTM, CDR2 ANQGSEA. CDR3 length: 10 amino acids. V was cut by 8 bases and J by 6 bases, with 8 bases left in between. The chain's CDR3 is CSSLSNEQFF. DNA of the CDR3: TGCAGCAGCCTGAGCAATGAGCAGTTCTTC.

This clonotype has a count of ten or more. The rearrangement joins TRBV6-1 to TRBJ1-5; D perhaps matches TRBD1 (5 bases). Trimming cost V 4 bases and J 0 bases, with 16 bases left between them. In germline, CDR1 is MNHNS, CDR2 SASEGT. The CDR3 is 17 amino acids. The CDR3 loop is CASSGGGRKNSNQPQHF. CDR3 sequence (DNA): TGTGCCAGCAGTGGGGGGGGGAGGAAAAATAGCAATCAGCCCCAGCATTTT.

This clonotype was recorded at least ten times. This sequence joins TRBV7-2 and TRBJ1-2; TRBD1 matches 7 bases. Looked up from germline, CDR1 is SGHTA and CDR2 is FQGNSA. The V and J ends lost 6 bases and 7 bases, in that order; junction bases with no gene match: 14. CDR3 size: 15 residues. The CDR3, as DNA: TGTGCCAGCAGTTCCACAGGGGCCGCAGCGGGTGGCTACACCTTC. It encodes CASSSTGAAAGGYTF.

This clonotype came up many times. The chain couples TRBV6-5 to TRBJ2-7; 8 bases fit TRBD2. Germline CDR1 MNHEY, CDR2 SVGAGI. This CDR3 is 17 amino acids long. The junction had 14 bases not matched to a gene; V was cut back by 4 bases and J by 3 bases. The CDR3: CASSSTGERGPYYEQYF. CDR3 DNA: TGTGCCAGCAGTTCTACGGGGGAGCGGGGGCCATACTACGAGCAGTACTTC.

This clonotype occurred many times. This sequence joins TRBV29-1 and TRBJ2-3; D might be TRBD2 (5 bases). CDR1 SQVTM and CDR2 ANQGSEA come from the germline V gene. The germline V and J ends were trimmed by 3 bases and 6 bases, with 7 bases remaining between them. The CDR3 length is 11 residues. CDR3 sequence reads: CSVDRGDTQYF. The DNA for the CDR3 is TGCAGCGTTGATAGAGGGGATACGCAGTATTTT.

This clonotype appeared many times. The chain is built from TRBV4-3 and TRBJ2-2, with TRBD2 matching 14 bases. Trimming at V came to 0 bases and at J to 3 bases, leaving 9 bases not matched to a gene. Germline values: CDR1 LGHNA, CDR2 YSLEER. The CDR3 length is 20 residues. CDR3 sequence: CASSQDLLGLAGAYTGELFF. CDR3 DNA: TGCGCCAGCAGCCAAGATCTATTGGGACTAGCGGGAGCCTACACCGGGGAGCTGTTTTTT.

This clonotype was recorded many times. The chain combines TRBV28 with TRBJ2-5; D might be TRBD2 (6 bases). Germline V gives CDR1 MDHEN, CDR2 SYDVKM. The CDR3 extends over 14 amino acids. Trimming took 5 bases from V and 3 from J, leaving 13 bases between them. Here the CDR3 reads CASSTGLFEETQYF. CDR3 DNA: TGTGCCAGCAGTACGGGACTTTTCGAAGAGACCCAGTACTTC.

This clonotype was counted ten times or more. In DNA form, the CDR3 reads TGTGCCAGCAGTGACTCCTGGGTCAGGAAGAGCAATGAGCAGTTCTTC. This gives the protein CASSDSWVRKSNEQFF. The chain joins TRBV6-4 to TRBJ2-1; D ambiguous. The CDR3 runs to 16 residues. The germline V gene has CDR1 MRHNA and CDR2 SNTAGT. The ends were cut back, 0 bases at V and 6 bases at J, with 15 bases in the middle.

This clonotype was seen at least ten times. The rearrangement links TRBV7-6 to TRBJ2-7, with 14 bases that match TRBD2. With V trimmed by 5 bases and J by 0 bases, 12 bases remained unmatched. CDR3 size: 19 residues. Germline CDR1 and CDR2: SGHVS and FNYEAQ. The CDR3 DNA reads TGTGCCAGCAGCCCCCTGACTAGCGGGAGGGCTTCTTCCTCCTACGAGCAGTACTTC. It encodes CASSPLTSGRASSSYEQYF.

This clonotype is classed as medium-sized (0.01 to 0.1%). V usage is TRBV12-3 or TRBV12-4 and J usage is TRBJ2-7, with D hard to call. The germline V and J ends were trimmed by 6 bases and 2 bases, with 17 bases remaining between them. The CDR3 is made up of 15 amino acids. This chain's CDR3 is CASSRVLTLPYEQYF. Written as DNA, the CDR3 is TGTGCCAGCAGCCGGGTCCTTACGCTACCCTACGAGCAGTACTTC.

This clonotype occurred many times. The DNA for the CDR3 is TGTGCCAGCAGCCCCCTAGCGGGAGGTGGCAATGAGCAGTTCTTC. Translated, it gives CASSPLAGGGNEQFF. This sequence joins TRBV5-5 and TRBJ2-1; 11 bases match TRBD2. CDR3 length equals 15 residues. The V gene end was trimmed by 4 bases and the J gene end by 6 bases; junction bases not matched to a gene: 6. CDR1 SGHKS and CDR2 YYEKEE come from the germline V gene (reference sequence). The variable domain in full, completed from reference TRBV5-5 and TRBJ2-1, reads DAGVTQSPTHLIKTRGQQVTLRCSPISGHKSVSWYQQVLGQGPQFIFQYYEKEERGRGNFPDRFSARQFPNYSSELNVNALLLGDSALYLCASSPLAGGGNEQFFGPGTRLTVL.

This clonotype was observed at least ten times. The chain joins TRBV27 to TRBJ2-2; TRBD1 aligns across 7 bases. The CDR3 has 16 amino acids. Per the germline V gene, CDR1 is MNHEY and CDR2 is SMNVEV (reference sequence). V was clipped by 8 bases and J by 6 bases; unmatched bases: 15. CDR3 bases: TGTGCCAGCGGACTTACAGGGGTGAGGGGCGCCGGGGAGCTGTTTTTT. Its translation is CASGLTGVRGAGELFF.

This clonotype appeared many times. The J gene is TRBJ2-7, the V gene TRBV6-2 or TRBV6-3; no clear D. The CDR3 length is 14 residues. Trimming removed 2 bases from V and 3 bases from J, with 11 bases in between. The germline V gene encodes CDR1 MNHEY and CDR2 SVGEGT. The CDR3 is CASSYMVGSYEQYF. Written as DNA, the CDR3 is TGTGCCAGCAGTTACATGGTCGGCAGCTACGAGCAGTACTTC.

This clonotype showed up many times. V is TRBV9 and J is TRBJ2-3; the D gene is possibly TRBD2 (6 bases). Trimming cost V 5 bases and J 4 bases, with 14 bases left between them. CDR3 length: 14 residues. Germline V lookup: CDR1 SGDLS, CDR2 YYNGEE. The CDR3 here is CASSEYAGPDTQYF. CDR3 coding DNA: TGTGCCAGCAGTGAATATGCGGGGCCAGATACGCAGTATTTT.

This clonotype was observed many times. The chain has TRBV4-3 and TRBJ1-4, with D maybe TRBD1 (5 bases). Germline V gene lookup returns CDR1 LGHNA and CDR2 YSLEER. This CDR3 is built from 16 residues. Trimming removed 0 bases at V and 3 bases at J, with 11 bases between. DNA for the CDR3: TGCGCCAGCAGCCAAGATTTGGCAGGGCCTAATGAAAAACTGTTTTTT. This codes for CASSQDLAGPNEKLFF.

This clonotype occurred many times. The J gene is TRBJ1-2, the V gene TRBV4-1; no firm D call. The CDR3 totals 19 residues. Germline CDR1 and CDR2: MGHRA and YSYEKL. Deletions cut 1 base from V and 1 base from J, with 22 bases between. The CDR3 spells CASSQGPYRTELDNYGYTF. The CDR3 DNA reads as TGCGCCAGCAGCCAAGGTCCCTATCGTACAGAGCTCGATAACTATGGCTACACCTTC.

This clonotype was recorded at least ten times. The chain has TRBV7-9 and TRBJ2-1, with D uncertain. The V and J ends lost 10 bases and 5 bases respectively, with 3 bases between them. The CDR3 sequence is 9 residues long. CDR1 is SEHNR, CDR2 FQNEAQ, per germline (reference sequence). Written as DNA, the CDR3 is TGTGCCACTAACAATGAGCAGTTCTTC. Translation gives CATNNEQFF.

This clonotype showed up many times. The rearrangement uses TRBV7-9 and TRBJ1-1, with D possibly being TRBD1 (5 bases). Per germline, CDR1 SEHNR and CDR2 FQNEAQ (reference sequence). This CDR3 spans 14 amino acids. V lost 11 bases and J lost 1, with 17 bases in between. The CDR3 region is CASCWGVGNTEAFF. The DNA for the CDR3 is TGTGCCTCTTGTTGGGGCGTGGGGAACACTGAAGCTTTCTTT.

This clonotype appeared many times. The chain is built from TRBV24-1 and TRBJ1-1; no definite D call. V was pared by 1 base and J by 6 bases, with 20 bases between. This CDR3 comprises 17 residues. Per the germline V gene, CDR1 is KGHDR and CDR2 is SFDVKD. CDR3 DNA sequence: TGTGCCACCAGTGATTTCGCTTTCTCCACTCTCGTCTCTGAAGCTTTCTTT. The encoded protein is CATSDFAFSTLVSEAFF.